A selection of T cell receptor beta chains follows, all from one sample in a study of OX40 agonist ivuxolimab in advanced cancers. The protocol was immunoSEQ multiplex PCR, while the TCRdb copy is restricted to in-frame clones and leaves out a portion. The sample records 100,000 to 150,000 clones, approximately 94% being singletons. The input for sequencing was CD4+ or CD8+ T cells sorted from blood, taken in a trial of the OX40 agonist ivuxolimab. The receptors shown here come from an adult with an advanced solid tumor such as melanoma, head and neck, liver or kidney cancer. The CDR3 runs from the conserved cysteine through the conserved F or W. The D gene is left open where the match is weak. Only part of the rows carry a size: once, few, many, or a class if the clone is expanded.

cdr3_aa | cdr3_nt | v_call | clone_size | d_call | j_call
CASRETGDTEAFF | TGTGCCAGCAGGGAGACAGGGGACACTGAAGCTTTCTTT | TRBV2 | . | TRBD1 | TRBJ1-1
CASSLGAGGNYGYTF | TGCGCCAGCAGCTTGGGGGCAGGGGGCAACTATGGCTACACCTTC | TRBV5-1 | . | TRBD1 | TRBJ1-2
CASSSSGTGGRSNQPQHF | TGTGCCAGCAGCTCCTCCGGGACAGGGGGCAGGAGCAATCAGCCCCAGCATTTT | TRBV7-9 | . | TRBD1 | TRBJ1-5
CASSLGRPIEQYF | TGTGCCAGCAGCTTAGGGAGACCCATCGAGCAGTACTTC | TRBV7-2 | . | . | TRBJ2-7
CASSLFPGHGYTF | TGTGCCAGCAGCTTATTTCCAGGGCATGGCTACACCTTC | TRBV7-9 | . | . | TRBJ1-2
CASSSPGDIYGYTF | TGTGCCAGCAGTAGCCCGGGGGATATCTATGGCTACACCTTC | TRBV6-5 | . | . | TRBJ1-2
CASSLEGGYTF | TGTGCCAGCAGTTTGGAGGGCGGCTACACCTTC | TRBV28 | once | . | TRBJ1-2
CASSQDRGTEAFF | TGTGCCAGCAGCCAGGACAGGGGTACTGAAGCTTTCTTT | TRBV11-2 | . | TRBD1 | TRBJ1-1
CASSLDRVDEKLFF | TGCGCCAGCAGCTTGGACAGGGTCGATGAAAAACTGTTTTTT | TRBV5-1 | . | . | TRBJ1-4
CASNGQVGNTEAFF | TGTGCCAGCAACGGACAGGTGGGGAACACTGAAGCTTTCTTT | TRBV9 | once | TRBD1 | TRBJ1-1
CASTIGDRENTEAFF | TGTGCCAGCACCATTGGGGACAGGGAGAACACTGAAGCTTTCTTT | TRBV11-2 | once | TRBD1 | TRBJ1-1
CASSPRTGAGNEQFF | TGTGCCAGCAGCCCTCGGACAGGGGCGGGCAATGAGCAGTTCTTC | TRBV7-9 | . | TRBD1 | TRBJ2-1
CASSLETLETYEQYF | TGTGCCAGCAGCCTCGAGACGCTCGAAACCTACGAGCAGTACTTC | TRBV11-2 | . | . | TRBJ2-7
CASSPGLGLTDTQYF | TGTGCCAGCTCTCCAGGACTAGGTTTAACAGATACGCAGTATTTT | TRBV18 | once | TRBD2 | TRBJ2-3
CASERTAALNTEAFF | TGTGCCAGCGAACGGACAGCCGCCTTGAACACTGAAGCTTTCTTT | TRBV6-1 | . | . | TRBJ1-1
CASSHSRVSYEQYF | TGTGCCAGCAGCCACTCTCGAGTCTCCTACGAGCAGTACTTC | TRBV7-9 | . | . | TRBJ2-7
CATIKAGNNSPLHF | TGTGCCACTATAAAGGCGGGGAATAATTCACCCCTCCACTTT | TRBV7-9 | . | . | TRBJ1-6
CASSLWGDYGYTF | TGTGCCAGCAGCTTATGGGGAGACTATGGCTACACCTTC | TRBV7-2 | . | . | TRBJ1-2
CASSLATGARVSYEQYF | TGCGCCAGCAGCTTGGCCACAGGGGCGCGCGTCTCCTACGAGCAGTACTTC | TRBV5-1 | . | TRBD1 | TRBJ2-7
CAWSVQGNTEAFF | TGTGCCTGGAGTGTACAGGGGAACACTGAAGCTTTCTTT | TRBV30 | few | . | TRBJ1-1
CASSETAALVGELFF | TGTGCCAGCAGTGAAACAGCGGCATTGGTCGGGGAGCTGTTTTTT | TRBV6-1 | . | . | TRBJ2-2
CASSQDRSNEKLFF | TGTGCCAGCAGCCAGGACAGATCAAATGAAAAACTGTTTTTT | TRBV11-2 | . | . | TRBJ1-4
CASMDGQGYGYTF | TGTGCCAGCATGGACGGACAGGGATATGGCTACACCTTC | TRBV6-1 | . | TRBD1 | TRBJ1-2
CASSRRPDSGDTQYF | TGTGCCAGCAGCCGCCGACCGGACAGCGGAGATACGCAGTATTTT | TRBV14 | . | . | TRBJ2-3
CASSDGPFSGNTIYF | TGCGCCAGCAGCGATGGACCGTTCTCTGGAAACACCATATATTTT | TRBV5-1 | few | . | TRBJ1-3
CASSKFPGGLSTDTQYF | TGTGCCAGCAGTAAATTCCCGGGGGGGCTTAGCACAGATACGCAGTATTTT | TRBV2 | . | TRBD2 | TRBJ2-3
CASSQGRLEQYF | TGTGCCAGCAGCCAAGGACGGCTAGAGCAGTACTTC | TRBV6-1 | . | . | TRBJ2-7